One sample yielded the 29 T cell receptor beta chains listed below, sequenced in a study of human T cells and chemical hapten exposure. MiXCR was run by TCRdb on the RACE reads, yielding one entry per CDR3 protein. The data contain fewer than 50,000 distinct CDR3 sequences, 3.5% to 4% of them singletons. This sample's time point: healthy volunteer bleed at 6 weeks. Extraction of total RNA was performed on unfractionated whole blood. Sequences were obtained from whole blood. These receptor sequences come from a human donor in good health. Some clones in this sample may be carry-over from other donors' samples.

Comment on this clonotype: This clone may be a read error of a much larger clone one base away. The rearrangement uses TRBV6-6 and TRBJ2-4; D gene unclear. There are 16 residues in the CDR3. Per germline, CDR1 MNHNY and CDR2 SVGAGI (reference sequence). The CDR3 sequence: CASSYTASSPKNIQCF. Here the CDR3 DNA reads TGTGCCAGCAGTTACACTGCCAGTTCCCCCAAAAACATTCAGTGCTTC.

This clonotype has at least ten counts. The V gene is TRBV12-3 or TRBV12-4, the J gene TRBJ1-1, with D hard to call. V was cut by 11 bases and J by 1 base, with 8 bases left in between. The CDR3 sequence is 11 residues long. The CDR3 nucleotides are TGTGCCGTCTCTAGGAACACTGAAGCTTTCTTT. Protein: CAVSRNTEAFF.

Only a few counts were recorded for this clonotype. The chain recombines TRBV5-1 with TRBJ2-1; tentatively, D is TRBD2 (6 bases). Germline V gene data show CDR1 as SGHRS and CDR2 as YFSETQ. V was trimmed by 0 bases and J by 8 bases, leaving 15 bases between them. This CDR3 has 15 residues. CDR3 bases: TGCGCCAGCAGCTTGGAACGGGAGCTGAGCGATGAGCAGTTCTTC. Its protein is CASSLERELSDEQFF.

This clonotype was detected only a few times. The chain carries TRBV30 and TRBJ1-2; D gene ambiguous. CDR1 GTSNPN and CDR2 SVGIG come from the germline V gene (reference sequence). This CDR3 contains 12 residues. Trimming stripped 3 bases from V and 3 bases from J, with 8 bases between. In nucleotides, the CDR3 is TGTGCCTGGAGGGGCCGGGACTATGGCTACACCTTC. Translation: CAWRGRDYGYTF.

This clonotype has only a few counts. The CDR3 DNA reads TGTGCCAGCAGCTTGGGGCAGGATAACTATGGCTACACCTTC. Translation gives CASSLGQDNYGYTF. This sequence joins TRBV5-4 and TRBJ1-2; D unclear. Germline V lookup: CDR1 SGHNT, CDR2 YYREEE (reference sequence). There are 14 residues in the CDR3. Trimming pared 0 bases from V and 1 base from J, leaving 7 bases between. The entire variable domain, with the rest obtained from reference TRBV5-4 and TRBJ1-2, is as follows: ETGVTQSPTHLIKTRGQQVTLRCSSQSGHNTVSWYQQALGQGPQFIFQYYREEENGRGNFPPRFSGLQFPNYSSELNVNALELDDSALYLCASSLGQDNYGYTFGSGTRLTVV.

Ten or more counts support this clonotype. The chain carries TRBV4-1 and TRBJ2-5, with D possibly called TRBD1 or TRBD2 (5 bases each). Between the trimmed V and J ends, which lost 4 bases and 2 bases, there was a span of 17 bases. There are 16 residues in the CDR3. Germline lookup yields CDR1 MGHRA and CDR2 YSYEKL. The CDR3 DNA reads as TGCGCCAGCAGCCTAAGACCGGGGCGGCCTCAAGAGACCCAGTACTTC. Protein product: CASSLRPGRPQETQYF.

This clonotype occurred many times. The V gene is TRBV28, the J gene TRBJ2-7; 10 bases agree with TRBD1. The CDR3 covers 15 residues. From germline, CDR1 is MDHEN and CDR2 SYDVKM. Losses at the gene ends were 4 bases for V and 7 bases for J; bases not matched to a gene: 10. CDR3 in amino acids: CASSSRDRGLGEQYF. Written as DNA, the CDR3 is TGTGCCAGCAGTTCCCGGGACAGGGGCTTGGGGGAGCAGTACTTC.

Notes on this clonotype: Just one base apart from a much larger clone, this may be a read error. V gene TRBV12-3 or TRBV12-4 combines with J gene TRBJ1-1; no firm D call. The CDR3 sequence is 11 residues long. Trimming removed 10 bases at V and 7 bases at J, with 13 bases between. The DNA for the CDR3 is TGTGCCACCACTAAACAGATTGAAGCTTTCTTT. Protein: CATTKQIEAFF.

This clonotype came up many times. The chain joins TRBV20-1 to TRBJ2-1; no definite D call. This CDR3 contains 12 residues. V was clipped by 3 bases and J by 5 bases, with 8 bases between them. The germline gives CDR1 DFQATT, CDR2 SNEGSKA (reference sequence). CDR3 sequence (DNA): TGCAGTGCTAGTCGTGGCAACAATGAGCAGTTCTTC. The encoded protein is CSASRGNNEQFF.

Ten or more counts support this clonotype. The chain uses TRBV19 and TRBJ1-5, with D uncertain. The CDR3 is 14 residues long. Germline V lookup: CDR1 LNHDA, CDR2 SQIVND (reference sequence). The V end was cut by 10 bases, the J end by 6 bases, with 19 bases between. CDR3 residues: CATFSGSWGQPQHF. DNA for the CDR3: TGTGCCACCTTCTCCGGGAGCTGGGGTCAGCCCCAGCATTTT.

In its sample, this clonotype was seen many times. The chain links TRBV5-1 to TRBJ1-1, with D maybe TRBD1 (5 bases). This CDR3 comprises 16 residues. CDR1 and CDR2 (germline): SGHRS, YFSETQ. The V end was cut by 5 bases, the J end by 4 bases, with 21 bases between. The CDR3 region has the DNA TGCGCCAGCAGGCCATCTACTATTGACGGGGGCACTGAAGCTTTCTTT. Translated, it gives CASRPSTIDGGTEAFF.

This clonotype has at least ten counts. The CDR3 region is CASRFRGINNSPLHF. CDR3 bases: TGTGCAAGTCGCTTCAGGGGAATCAATAATTCACCCCTCCACTTT. The V and J genes are TRBV12-2 and TRBJ1-6; TRBD1, the table's D call, lacks a check against the DNA. TRBV12-2 is a listed pseudogene. The CDR3 length is 15 residues.

This chain links TRBV6-6 with TRBJ2-2; tentative D call: TRBD2 (5 bases). With 0 bases removed from V and 4 bases from J, the gap between germline ends came to 21 bases. This CDR3 contains 19 residues. Per the germline V gene, CDR1 is MNHNY and CDR2 is SVGAGI (reference sequence). This chain's CDR3 is CASSYSGLAGGNPTGELFF. CDR3 nucleotide sequence: TGTGCCAGCAGTTACTCGGGCCTAGCTGGAGGTAACCCCACCGGGGAGCTGTTTTTT.

This clonotype has at least ten counts. J is TRBJ1-3 and V is TRBV3-1; no definite D call. The CDR3 sequence is 15 residues long. Looked up from germline, CDR1 is LGHDT and CDR2 is YNNKEL (reference sequence). V lost 2 bases and J 0 bases, leaving 8 bases between the germline ends. For the CDR3, the DNA is TGTGCCAGCAGCCAAATAAGGAACTCTGGAAACACCATATATTTT. This codes for CASSQIRNSGNTIYF.

This clonotype came up many times. V and J are TRBV6-2 or TRBV6-3 and TRBJ1-1, with D possibly TRBD1 on 5 matching bases. Trimming pared 7 bases from V and 1 base from J, leaving 7 bases between. Germline V gene lookup returns CDR1 MNHEY and CDR2 SVGEGT. The CDR3 spans 12 residues. CDR3 nucleotide sequence: TGTGCCAGCATTCAGGGGAACACTGAAGCTTTCTTT. This sequence encodes CASIQGNTEAFF.

This clonotype was observed many times. The chain couples TRBV9 to TRBJ2-5; D unresolved. The CDR3 loop spans 13 amino acids. Trimming stripped 0 bases from V and 5 bases from J, with 8 bases between. Germline CDR1 reads SGDLS; CDR2 reads YYNGEE. The CDR3 DNA reads as TGTGCCAGCAGCGTAGGCCAGACGGAGACCCAGTACTTC. Its protein is CASSVGQTETQYF.

Ten or more counts support this clonotype. The chain joins TRBV28 to TRBJ1-1; D gene ambiguous. V was cut by 1 base and J by 4 bases, with 13 bases left in between. The CDR3 runs 15 residues. CDR1 and CDR2 (germline): MDHEN, SYDVKM. CDR3 residues: CASSLLSGFGTEAFF. The CDR3 bases are TGTGCCAGCAGTTTATTGTCGGGGTTCGGCACTGAAGCTTTCTTT. Full variable domain (rest looked up from reference TRBV28 and TRBJ1-1): DVKVTQSSRYLVKRTGEKVFLECVQDMDHENMFWYRQDPGLGLRLIYFSYDVKMKEKGDIPEGYSVSREKKERFSLILESASTNQTSMYLCASSLLSGFGTEAFFGQGTRLTVV.

This chain connects TRBV28 to TRBJ2-5, with a weak D call TRBD1 (5 bases). V was trimmed by 6 bases and J by 5 bases, leaving 16 bases between them. The CDR3 is 14 residues long. CDR1 MDHEN and CDR2 SYDVKM come from the germline V gene. In DNA form, the CDR3 reads TGTGCCAGCAGGTCCCAGGGTGAGACGGAGACCCAGTACTTC. Residues: CASRSQGETETQYF.

This clonotype has a count of ten or more. The CDR3 loop is CASSQILGQPRDSPLHF. The DNA of the CDR3 is TGCGCCAGCAGCCAGATCTTAGGACAGCCCCGGGATTCACCCCTCCACTTT. The V gene is TRBV4-1, the J gene TRBJ1-6; possibly TRBD1 for D (6 bases). The CDR3 extends over 17 amino acids. Germline V gene data show CDR1 as MGHRA and CDR2 as YSYEKL. V lost 3 bases to trimming and J lost 8 bases, with 20 bases between them.

This clonotype was found many times. The rearrangement joins TRBV7-8 to TRBJ2-2; TRBD1 might be the D (5 bases). V was pared by 5 bases and J by 7 bases, with 20 bases between. The CDR3 extends over 16 amino acids. Germline CDR1 is SGHVS and CDR2 is FQNEAQ. This CDR3 is CASSRTVPRQGGELFF. In nucleotides, the CDR3 is TGTGCCAGCAGCCGGACCGTTCCCCGGCAGGGCGGGGAGCTGTTTTTT.

This clonotype was detected many times. This sequence joins TRBV28 and TRBJ1-5; D gene ambiguous. The CDR3 runs 14 residues. V lost 2 bases to trimming and J lost 6 bases, with 11 bases between them. Germline V gene lookup returns CDR1 MDHEN and CDR2 SYDVKM. This CDR3 is CASSLPDPAQPQHF. CDR3 DNA sequence: TGTGCCAGCAGTTTACCCGACCCCGCTCAGCCCCAGCATTTT.

This chain joins TRBV9 and TRBJ2-7, with a possible D match to TRBD2 (6 bases). The germline V gene has CDR1 SGDLS and CDR2 YYNGEE. V lost 0 bases to trimming and J lost 2 bases, with 9 bases between them. The CDR3 contains 14 residues. CDR3 nucleotides: TGTGCCAGCAGCGTAGGGCTAGCGACCTACGAGCAGTACTTC. Amino acids: CASSVGLATYEQYF.

This clonotype was seen a few times. The chain is built from TRBV28 and TRBJ2-1, with 8 bases lining up with TRBD1. V lost 5 bases to trimming and J lost 4 bases; unmatched junction nucleotides: 4. The CDR3 consists of 14 residues. Germline CDR1 MDHEN, CDR2 SYDVKM. This CDR3 is CASSPRQGYNEQFF. CDR3 DNA sequence: TGTGCCAGCAGTCCCCGACAGGGGTACAATGAGCAGTTCTTC.

The chain is built from TRBV27 and TRBJ2-1; 7 bases fit TRBD1. The germline CDR1 and CDR2 sequences are MNHEY and SMNVEV (reference sequence). The CDR3 has 14 residues. V lost 2 bases, J lost 10 bases, and 8 bases stayed unmatched. The CDR3 spells CASSLQDRSEEQFF. CDR3 DNA: TGTGCCAGCAGTTTACAGGACAGGTCAGAGGAGCAGTTCTTC.

This clonotype was seen many times. This chain connects TRBV30 to TRBJ2-3; 7 bases map to TRBD2. With V trimmed by 2 bases and J by 5 bases, 13 bases remained unmatched. The CDR3 has 16 residues. CDR1 is GTSNPN, CDR2 SVGIG, per germline (reference sequence). CDR3 in amino acids: CAWSFFGGSGGDTQYF. CDR3 DNA: TGTGCCTGGAGTTTCTTCGGCGGGAGTGGGGGAGATACGCAGTATTTT.

This clonotype was seen at least ten times. The V and J genes are TRBV6-4 and TRBJ2-1, with D perhaps matching TRBD1 or TRBD2 (6 bases each). CDR3 length: 14 amino acids. Germline V gene sequence: CDR1 MRHNA, CDR2 SNTAGT. V was shortened by 2 bases and J by 10 bases, with 15 bases between the two germline ends. CDR3 bases: TGTGCCAGCAGTGACCACTTCAGGGGAGGAGAGCAGTTCTTC. This gives the protein CASSDHFRGGEQFF.

This clonotype was found many times. This rearrangement joins TRBV24-1 to TRBJ2-5; 7 bases match TRBD2. Trimming at V came to 4 bases and at J to 7 bases, leaving 8 bases not matched to a gene. This CDR3 is built from 14 residues. Germline values: CDR1 KGHDR, CDR2 SFDVKD. CDR3 amino acids: CATSDPGLEGTQYF. CDR3 nucleotide sequence: TGTGCCACCAGTGACCCTGGACTAGAAGGGACCCAGTACTTC.

This clonotype was counted only a few times. This chain uses TRBV6-6 with TRBJ1-2; 7 nucleotides line up with TRBD1. Germline-derived CDR1 and CDR2 are MNHNY and SVGAGI (reference sequence). The V and J ends lost 5 bases and 0 bases, in that order; junction bases with no gene match: 12. The CDR3 runs 17 residues. Here the CDR3 DNA reads TGTGCCAGCAGTAAACGGGACAGTCGGAGATCTAACTATGGCTACACCTTC. Translated, it gives CASSKRDSRRSNYGYTF.

This clonotype appeared many times. This chain joins TRBV20-1 and TRBJ2-3, with 8 nucleotides matching TRBD1. CDR3 size: 15 residues. Germline CDR1 and CDR2: DFQATT and SNEGSKA (reference sequence). V shed 6 bases and J 4 bases; nucleotides not matched to a gene: 12. CDR3 coding DNA: TGCAGTGCCCTCCTTGGACAGGGTGATCCAGATACGCAGTATTTT. It is translated as CSALLGQGDPDTQYF.